The entry that follows covers one TCR beta chain sequence. Antigen unknown. Using immunoSEQ multiplex PCR, the repertoire was profiled, and TCRdb retains in-frame clones only, with some absent. The sample has roughly 180,000 clones, just over 90% seen once. The sample originates from a study of T cell responses to AZD1222 COVID-19 vaccine. Germline-derived CDR1 and CDR2 are SEHNR and FQNEAQ (reference sequence). This CDR3 region has 13 residues. V was cut by 3 bases and J by 3 bases, with 9 bases left in between. Study conclusions and caveats: Only six or seven AZD1222 recipients tested seropositive at baseline. Clonal diversity was possibly underestimated, and the donors were mostly white British, with more females. The repertoires were collected only after the peak T cell response.

Sequenced here: peripheral blood, sampled 28 days after the second AZD1222 dose. This chain links TRBV7-9 with TRBJ2-7; D remains ambiguous. This receptor was identified in an adult who received the AZD1222 COVID-19 vaccine. In DNA form, the CDR3 reads TGTGCCAGCAGCTTGAAGTGGAGCTACGAGCAGTACTTC. Its translation: CASSLKWSYEQYF.